A single sample gave rise to the 21 T cell receptor beta chains below, sequenced in a study of shared clonotypes between healthy human individuals. Clones were read by immunoSEQ multiplex PCR, and TCRdb kept only the in-frame ones, dropping some. The sample shows roughly 2.2 million clones, 85% to 95% of them seen only once. Input material: naive CD4+ T cells from PBMCs. Specified subset: CD45RA+ positively selected. The receptors shown here come from a man aged 18 to 30 in good health. Some clones in this sample may be carry-over from other donors' samples.

In DNA, the CDR3 is TGTGCCATCAGGTCTACAGGGGACACTGAAGCTTTCTTT. Its protein is CAIRSTGDTEAFF. The V gene is TRBV10-3, the J gene TRBJ1-1, with TRBD1 matching over 7 bases. V was clipped by 6 bases and J by 3 bases; unmatched bases: 4. The CDR3 length is 13 residues. The germline CDR1 and CDR2 sequences are ENHRY and SYGVKD.

The V and J genes are TRBV6-5 and TRBJ2-3, with unresolved D. Per the germline V gene, CDR1 is MNHEY and CDR2 is SVGAGI. Trimming removed 7 bases at V and 2 bases at J, with 16 bases between. The CDR3 runs to 15 residues. CDR3 DNA: TGTGCCAGCAAAGAGGTGGGATCTTACACAGATACGCAGTATTTT. It specifies CASKEVGSYTDTQYF.

This sequence joins TRBV28 and TRBJ1-2; D remains unclear. Germline V CDR1 and CDR2: MDHEN, SYDVKM. The V end was cut by 8 bases, the J end by 3 bases, with 7 bases between. The CDR3 extends over 11 amino acids. In DNA, the CDR3 is TGTGCCAGCGGATTCGACTATGGCTACACCTTC. It is translated as CASGFDYGYTF.

This chain uses TRBV6-4 with TRBJ1-1; D gene ambiguous. The length of the CDR3 is 13 residues. Trimming removed 4 bases at V and 1 base at J, with 7 bases between. The germline gives CDR1 MRHNA, CDR2 SNTAGT. CDR3 nucleotide sequence: TGTGCCAGCAGTGTAGAAGCGAACACTGAAGCTTTCTTT. Protein sequence: CASSVEANTEAFF.

There are a few counts of this clone. The CDR3 loop reads CASSDAQRERTEAFF. In nucleotides, the CDR3 is TGTGCCAGCAGTGACGCCCAACGCGAGAGGACTGAAGCTTTCTTT. The V call is TRBV25-1, the J call TRBJ1-1; D is unresolved. Per the germline V gene, CDR1 is MGHDK and CDR2 is SYGVNS. The CDR3 loop spans 15 amino acids. The V gene lost 3 bases and the J gene lost 5 bases, with 16 bases spanning the gap.

In this sample, this clone turned up once. This chain joins TRBV2 and TRBJ2-1; tentatively, D is TRBD1 (5 bases). Trimming removed 1 base at V and 4 bases at J, with 11 bases between. CDR3 length equals 15 residues. Germline V gene lookup returns CDR1 SNHLY and CDR2 FYNNEI. CDR3 bases: TGTGCCAGCAGTGAAGACCAGGGTGGGTACAATGAGCAGTTCTTC. Its protein is CASSEDQGGYNEQFF.

The CDR3 DNA sequence: TGTGCCAGTAGTCCTAAAATCGCTAGCGGGAGTTGGAGCGGGGAGCTGTTTTTT. Translating gives CASSPKIASGSWSGELFF. J is TRBJ2-2 and V is TRBV19; 10 bases are a match to TRBD2. This CDR3 contains 18 residues. Germline CDR1 reads LNHDA; CDR2 reads SQIVND (reference sequence). The J segment lost 7 bases and the V segment lost 5 bases, leaving 16 bases of the junction unmatched. The full variable domain, completed using reference TRBV19 and TRBJ2-2, is DGGITQSPKYLFRKEGQNVTLSCEQNLNHDAMYWYRQDPGQGLRLIYYSQIVNDFQKGDIAEGYSVSREKKESFPLTVTSAQKNPTAFYLCASSPKIASGSWSGELFFGEGSRLTVL.

This chain uses TRBV7-2 with TRBJ2-5; possible D gene TRBD1, 5 bases. The germline CDR1 and CDR2 sequences are SGHTA and FQGNSA. The CDR3 totals 15 residues. Deletions cut 5 bases from V and 2 bases from J, with 15 bases between. CDR3 nucleotides: TGTGCCAGCAGCAGGTTCTATGGGGCTCAAGAGACCCAGTACTTC. Translating gives CASSRFYGAQETQYF.

V usage is TRBV7-2 and J usage is TRBJ2-1; 11 bases are a match to TRBD2. From germline, CDR1 is SGHTA and CDR2 FQGNSA. Germline trimming cut 5 bases from V and 3 bases from J; bases unmatched to any gene: 3. The CDR3 length is 15 residues. The DNA for the CDR3 is TGTGCCAGCAGCGGGACTAGCGGCCTCTACAATGAGCAGTTCTTC. This translates into CASSGTSGLYNEQFF.

Only one count was recorded for this clone. This same CDR3 is encoded by further DNA sequences in the sample. The rearrangement uses TRBV7-8 and TRBJ1-2; 9 nucleotides align to TRBD1. This CDR3 spans 13 amino acids. The junction had 3 bases not matched to a gene; V was cut back by 5 bases and J by 5 bases. The germline CDR1 and CDR2 sequences are SGHVS and FQNEAQ. CDR3 protein: CASSRDRGYGYTF. As DNA, the CDR3 is TGTGCCAGCAGCCGCGACAGGGGGTATGGCTACACCTTC.

This rearrangement joins TRBV29-1 to TRBJ2-5; unclear D gene. The CDR3 covers 12 residues. V was shortened by 4 bases and J by 5 bases, with 11 bases between the two germline ends. Per the germline V gene, CDR1 is SQVTM and CDR2 is ANQGSEA. The CDR3 bases are TGCAGCGTTGTTATCTATGGGGAGACCCAGTACTTC. Its translation: CSVVIYGETQYF. The variable domain in full, with the rest retrieved from reference TRBV29-1 and TRBJ2-5, is SAVISQKPSRDICQRGTSLTIQCQVDSQVTMMFWYRQQPGQSLTLIATANQGSEATYESGFVIDKFPISRPNLTFSTLTVSNMSPEDSSIYLCSVVIYGETQYFGPGTRLLVL.

The CDR3 sequence is CASIRRGYEQYF. CDR3 sequence (DNA): TGTGCCAGCATAAGGCGGGGGTACGAGCAGTACTTC. V and J are TRBV6-1 and TRBJ2-7, with 7 positions matching TRBD2. Germline-derived CDR1 and CDR2 are MNHNS and SASEGT. This CDR3 region has 12 residues. The V and J ends lost 7 bases and 4 bases, in that order; junction bases with no gene match: 4.

The V gene is TRBV7-9, the J gene TRBJ2-5, with D perhaps matching TRBD2 (5 bases). The CDR3 contains 15 residues. The V gene's germline CDR1 is SEHNR and CDR2 FQNEAQ (reference sequence). The ends were cut back, 4 bases at V and 5 bases at J, with 17 bases in the middle. DNA of the CDR3: TGTGCCAGCAGCTCCCCCCGGGGTCCTGGGGAGACCCAGTACTTC. It encodes CASSSPRGPGETQYF. Full variable domain (missing parts from reference TRBV7-9 and TRBJ2-5): DTGVSQNPRHKITKRGQNVTFRCDPISEHNRLYWYRQTLGQGPEFLTYFQNEAQLEKSRLLSDRFSAERPKGSFSTLEIQRTEQGDSAMYLCASSSPRGPGETQYFGPGTRLLVL.

Points on this clone: Other nucleotide sequences from this sample produce the same CDR3. The rearrangement joins TRBV4-3 to TRBJ2-3; no firm D call. Trimming cost V 0 bases and J 4 bases, with 5 bases left between them. The CDR3 consists of 13 residues. The germline V gene has CDR1 LGHNA and CDR2 YSLEER. The CDR3 bases are TGCGCCAGCAGCCAAGAAAGAGCAGATACGCAGTATTTT. Its translation is CASSQERADTQYF.

The chain recombines TRBV5-6 with TRBJ1-2, with D hard to call. This CDR3 is 13 amino acids long. The ends were cut back, 0 bases at V and 8 bases at J, with 11 bases in the middle. The germline gives CDR1 SGHDT, CDR2 YYEEEE. CDR3 nucleotide sequence: TGTGCCAGCAGCTTGGACCGTTCTCGGGGCTACACCTTC. Protein sequence: CASSLDRSRGYTF.

The rearrangement links TRBV6-1 to TRBJ2-7, with 7 bases matching TRBD1. V lost 6 bases, J lost 1 base, and 6 bases stayed unmatched. CDR1 is MNHNS and CDR2 is SASEGT in the germline V gene. The CDR3 sequence is 14 residues long. The CDR3 is CASSDQTGSYEQYF. DNA of the CDR3: TGTGCCAGCAGCGACCAGACAGGGTCCTACGAGCAGTACTTC.

The chain employs TRBV28 and TRBJ2-7, with 11 bases that match TRBD2. The junction had 13 bases not matched to a gene; V was cut back by 6 bases and J by 0 bases. Germline values: CDR1 MDHEN, CDR2 SYDVKM. The CDR3 totals 18 residues. CDR3 in amino acids: CASRKPGLAVHSSYEQYF. DNA of the CDR3: TGTGCCAGCAGAAAACCGGGACTAGCGGTTCATAGCTCCTACGAGCAGTACTTC.

This clone appeared once. This chain connects TRBV29-1 to TRBJ2-7; D uncertain. The CDR3 extends over 12 amino acids. Germline CDR1 SQVTM, CDR2 ANQGSEA. The ends were cut back, 4 bases at V and 2 bases at J, with 9 bases in the middle. CDR3 loop: CSVGFGPYEQYF. The CDR3 DNA reads TGCAGCGTTGGATTCGGTCCCTACGAGCAGTACTTC.

V is TRBV30 and J is TRBJ2-7; D is ambiguous. Germline CDR1 GTSNPN, CDR2 SVGIG (reference sequence). This CDR3 contains 15 residues. V was trimmed by 1 base and J by 3 bases, leaving 16 bases between them. CDR3 sequence: CAWSGSRGSFYEQYF. DNA of the CDR3: TGTGCCTGGAGTGGATCCCGCGGTAGCTTCTACGAGCAGTACTTC.

About this clone: The CDR3 does not end in the conserved phenylalanine or tryptophan, so this is likely a read error. The limits of the CDR3 on the DNA are not certain, so only TCRdb's listed CDR3 is given. The CDR3 loop reads CASSLGNRDPNVAI. The chain uses TRBV28 and TRBJ1-3. CDR1 MDHEN and CDR2 SYDVKM come from the germline V gene. With termini counted, the CDR3 has 14 amino acids.

Concerning this clone itself: This CDR3 is also generated by other DNA sequences in the sample. J is TRBJ2-1 and V is TRBV9; TRBD2 matches 12 bases. From germline, CDR1 is SGDLS and CDR2 YYNGEE. The CDR3 length is 15 residues. The V segment lost 7 bases and the J segment 4 bases; nucleotides outside the gene matches: 6. CDR3 nucleotide sequence: TGTGCCAGCTCCGGGACTAGCGGGCCTTACAATGAGCAGTTCTTC. This translates into CASSGTSGPYNEQFF.